The rows below give T cell receptor beta chains drawn from one sample of a study of T-cell reconstitution after alpha-beta-depleted transplantation in children. TCRdb fed the PCR reads into MiXCR, producing one record per CDR3 protein. The sample yields fewer than 130,000 distinct CDR3 sequences, around 10% seen once. The source was PBMCs from the stem cell graft donor, collected from the stem cell graft. These receptors were taken from a human donor who donated a stem cell graft to a child with acute lymphoblastic leukemia. Both conserved end residues are part of each CDR3. D genes are given only for firm matches. Expanded clones get a size class; other rows say once, few or many, or leave the size out.

cdr3_aa	cdr3_nt	j_call	clone_size	d_call	v_call
CASSVGQNTEAFF	TGTGCCAGCAGTGTGGGCCAGAACACTGAAGCTTTCTTT	TRBJ1-1	many	.	TRBV6-4
CSAPPDRGYNEKLFF	TGCAGTGCCCCCCCCGACAGGGGCTATAATGAAAAACTGTTTTTT	TRBJ1-4	many	TRBD1	TRBV20-1
CASSESGTGKPILSYEQYF	TGTGCCAGCAGTGAATCAGGGACAGGGAAACCAATTCTCTCCTACGAGCAGTACTTC	TRBJ2-7	.	TRBD1	TRBV25-1
CASSQESGNRGRENTIYF	TGCGCCAGCAGCCAAGAATCTGGAAACAGGGGGCGAGAAAACACCATATATTTT	TRBJ1-3	few	TRBD1	TRBV4-3
CASSDHTGTGGYGYTF	TGTGCCAGCAGTGATCACACCGGGACAGGGGGTTATGGCTACACCTTC	TRBJ1-2	many	TRBD1	TRBV6-4
CSVERGAGELFF	TGCAGCGTTGAGCGGGGCGCCGGGGAGCTGTTTTTT	TRBJ2-2	many	.	TRBV29-1
CASGTGDSNQPQHF	TGCGCCAGTGGGACAGGGGATAGCAATCAGCCCCAGCATTTT	TRBJ1-5	.	TRBD1	TRBV5-1
CSASNPRAGGPSINNEQFF	TGCAGTGCTAGTAACCCACGAGCGGGAGGGCCGAGTATCAACAATGAGCAGTTCTTC	TRBJ2-1	many	TRBD2	TRBV20-1
CASSIPGQGNTEAFF	TGCGCCAGCAGCATTCCGGGACAGGGAAACACTGAAGCTTTCTTT	TRBJ1-1	many	TRBD1	TRBV5-1
CASSASGIPYEQYF	TGTGCCAGCAGCGCCAGCGGGATTCCCTACGAGCAGTACTTC	TRBJ2-7	many	TRBD2	TRBV7-3
CASSLVRTGGNGYTF	TGTGCCAGCAGCTTAGTTCGGACAGGGGGAAATGGCTACACCTTC	TRBJ1-2	many	TRBD1	TRBV7-2
CASRGLTGGRYEQYF	TGTGCCAGCAGGGGTCTCACTGGCGGCCGTTACGAGCAGTACTTC	TRBJ2-7	many	.	TRBV6-2/TRBV6-3
CASSQDRGRQDEQYF	TGTGCCAGCAGCCAAGATCGCGGGCGTCAGGACGAGCAGTACTTC	TRBJ2-7	many	.	TRBV14
CASSLGSRQGSSTEAFF	TGTGCCAGCAGTTTAGGCAGTCGGCAGGGGAGTAGCACTGAAGCTTTCTTT	TRBJ1-1	many	.	TRBV27
CASSQGQGSSPLHF	TGCGCCAGCAGCCAGGGACAGGGGAGTTCACCCCTCCACTTT	TRBJ1-6	many	TRBD1	TRBV5-1
CALDRDGLETQYF	TGTGCCTTGGACAGGGACGGGTTAGAGACCCAGTACTTC	TRBJ2-5	.	TRBD1	TRBV30
CSVGTPDEQFF	TGCAGCGTTGGTACTCCTGATGAGCAGTTCTTC	TRBJ2-1	many	.	TRBV29-1
CASSFGGDNEQFF	TGTGCCAGCAGTTTCGGGGGCGACAATGAGCAGTTCTTC	TRBJ2-1	many	.	TRBV12-3/TRBV12-4
CASSPLTGLSSGNTIYF	TGTGCCAGCAGTCCGCTGACAGGACTAAGCTCTGGAAACACCATATATTTT	TRBJ1-3	many	.	TRBV12-3/TRBV12-4
CASSSAASATQYF	TGTGCCAGCTCTTCCGCCGCCTCGGCGACCCAGTACTTC	TRBJ2-5	many	.	TRBV12-3/TRBV12-4
CSARGGTGANVLTF	TGCAGTGCTAGGGGGGGGACTGGGGCCAACGTCCTGACTTTC	TRBJ2-6	many	TRBD2	TRBV20-1
CASSQDFRTGSYNEQFF	TGCGCCAGCAGCCAAGATTTCCGGACAGGGTCGTACAATGAGCAGTTCTTC	TRBJ2-1	many	TRBD1	TRBV4-1
CASMRGRETQYF	TGTGCCAGCATGAGGGGGCGTGAGACCCAGTACTTC	TRBJ2-5	many	TRBD1	TRBV25-1
CASSYDTLRAAYNEQFF	TGTGCCAGCAGTTACGATACCCTCCGGGCAGCGTACAATGAGCAGTTCTTC	TRBJ2-1	many	.	TRBV6-5
CASSLDGGRYTEAFF	TGTGCCAGCAGCTTAGATGGGGGGCGATACACTGAAGCTTTCTTT	TRBJ1-1	many	.	TRBV7-9
CASSLGGQGANEKLFF	TGCGCCAGCAGCTTGGGCGGACAGGGGGCTAATGAAAAACTGTTTTTT	TRBJ1-4	many	TRBD1	TRBV5-1
CASSLGSGTTNTGELFF	TGTGCCAGCAGCTTGGGAAGCGGGACTACGAACACCGGGGAGCTGTTTTTT	TRBJ2-2	many	TRBD2	TRBV28
CSVVSGGGVFAETQYF	TGCAGTGTCGTTAGCGGGGGGGGCGTGTTTGCAGAGACCCAGTACTTC	TRBJ2-5	few	TRBD2	TRBV20-1
CSAIAGGETYEQYF	TGCAGTGCTATTGCAGGGGGAGAGACCTACGAGCAGTACTTC	TRBJ2-7	many	TRBD1	TRBV20-1
CAWSLARGNEKLFF	TGTGCCTGGTCGCTCGCCAGGGGCAATGAAAAACTGTTTTTT	TRBJ1-4	many	.	TRBV30
CASSPRAGGRDQPQHF	TGCGCCAGCAGCCCGAGGGCAGGGGGCCGGGATCAGCCCCAGCATTTT	TRBJ1-5	many	TRBD1	TRBV4-1
CASSPGTSGFEQYF	TGTGCCAGCAGCCCCGGGACTAGCGGGTTCGAGCAGTACTTC	TRBJ2-7	many	TRBD2	TRBV4-2
CASLWRSSTDTQYF	TGTGCCAGCCTATGGAGGTCTAGCACAGATACGCAGTATTTT	TRBJ2-3	many	.	TRBV6-2/TRBV6-3
CASSSHFLQGAHQPQHF	TGTGCCAGCAGTTCCCATTTCTTACAGGGGGCCCATCAGCCCCAGCATTTT	TRBJ1-5	.	TRBD1	TRBV12-3/TRBV12-4
CASSSTGTRTDTQYF	TGTGCCAGCAGCTCCACCGGGACTCGCACAGATACGCAGTATTTT	TRBJ2-3	.	.	TRBV7-2
CASSPQQGRGQYF	TGTGCCAGCTCACCCCAACAGGGAAGAGGGCAGTACTTC	TRBJ2-7	.	.	TRBV18
CAMGPEGPDTQYF	TGTGCCATGGGCCCGGAAGGGCCAGATACGCAGTATTTT	TRBJ2-3	.	.	TRBV5-6